The text below deals with one TCR beta chain. This sample is drawn from a study of blood T cell repertoires in COVID-19. Study at large: Acute and convalescent COVID-19 samples came from the United States, Italy and Spain.

As handled by the study authors: Amplification of reference gene primers provided the estimated nucleated cell counts. This table comes from immunoSEQ multiplex PCR, and its TCRdb copy is limited to in-frame clones, with some not included. That table gives V, J and clone size, and the DNA gave D and trimming. The table records 150,000 to 190,000 clones, around 80% of them present only once. The TCR comes from a man aged 50 or older who had recovered from COVID-19. Sequenced input: PBMCs or T cells enriched from blood (not recorded which).

CDR3 in amino acids: CAWSVRGGHQPQHF. The CDR3 nucleotides are TGTGCCTGGAGTGTACGGGGGGGGCATCAGCCCCAGCATTTT. This chain links TRBV30 with TRBJ1-5; D possibly corresponds to TRBD1 (6 bases). The CDR3 length is 14 residues. The V end lost 0 bases, the J end lost 5 bases, and 11 bases lay between the germline ends. Germline V gene data show CDR1 as GTSNPN and CDR2 as SVGIG (reference sequence).